This T cell receptor (beta chain) was retrieved from a study of blood T cell repertoires in COVID-19. Profiling relied on immunoSEQ multiplex PCR, and the TCRdb table lists in-frame clones only, not all of them. The sample consists of over 200,000 clones, 81% of them appearing once. The V and J ends lost 4 bases and 5 bases respectively, with 15 bases between them. The germline gives CDR1 MNHEY, CDR2 SVGAGI. The CDR3 runs to 14 residues. V is TRBV6-5 and J is TRBJ2-7; tentatively, D is TRBD1 (7 bases). The clonotype was recovered from a woman between 45 and 60 years old with acute COVID-19. Specimen: PBMCs or T cells enriched from blood (not recorded which). DNA for the CDR3: TGTGCCAGCAGTTCAGGGGGACTCATCGACGAGCAGTACTTC. It yields the protein CASSSGGLIDEQYF.